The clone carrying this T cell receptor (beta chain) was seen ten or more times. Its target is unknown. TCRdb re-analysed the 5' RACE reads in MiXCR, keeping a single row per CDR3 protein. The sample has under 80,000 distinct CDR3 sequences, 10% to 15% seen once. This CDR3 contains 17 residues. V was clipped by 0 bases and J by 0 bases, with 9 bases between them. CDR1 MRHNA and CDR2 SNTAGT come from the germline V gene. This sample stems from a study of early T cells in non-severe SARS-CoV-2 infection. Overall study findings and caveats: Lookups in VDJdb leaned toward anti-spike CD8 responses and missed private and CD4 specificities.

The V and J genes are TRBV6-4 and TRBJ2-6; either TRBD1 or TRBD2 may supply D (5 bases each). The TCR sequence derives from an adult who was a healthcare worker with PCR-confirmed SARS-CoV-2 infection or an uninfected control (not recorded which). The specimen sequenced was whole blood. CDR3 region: CASSDSPGTSGANVLTF. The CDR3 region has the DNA TGTGCCAGCAGTGACTCCCCGGGGACCTCTGGGGCCAACGTCCTGACTTTC.